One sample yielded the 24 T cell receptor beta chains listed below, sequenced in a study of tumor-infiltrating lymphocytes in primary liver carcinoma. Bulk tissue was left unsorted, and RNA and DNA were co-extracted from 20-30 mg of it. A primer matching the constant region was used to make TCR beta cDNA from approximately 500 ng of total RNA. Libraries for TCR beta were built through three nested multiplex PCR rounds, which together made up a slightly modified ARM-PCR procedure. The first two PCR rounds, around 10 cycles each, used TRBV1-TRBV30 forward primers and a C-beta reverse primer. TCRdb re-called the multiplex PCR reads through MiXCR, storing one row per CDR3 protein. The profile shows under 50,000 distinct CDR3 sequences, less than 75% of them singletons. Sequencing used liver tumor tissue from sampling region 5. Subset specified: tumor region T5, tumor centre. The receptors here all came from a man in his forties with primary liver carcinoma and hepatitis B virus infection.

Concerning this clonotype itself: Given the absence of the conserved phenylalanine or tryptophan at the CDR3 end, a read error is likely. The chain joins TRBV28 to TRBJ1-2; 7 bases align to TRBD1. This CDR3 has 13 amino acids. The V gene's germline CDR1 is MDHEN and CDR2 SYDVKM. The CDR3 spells CASTEGAGYDYTI. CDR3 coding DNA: TGTGCCAGCACCGAGGGGGCAGGGTATGACTACACCATC.

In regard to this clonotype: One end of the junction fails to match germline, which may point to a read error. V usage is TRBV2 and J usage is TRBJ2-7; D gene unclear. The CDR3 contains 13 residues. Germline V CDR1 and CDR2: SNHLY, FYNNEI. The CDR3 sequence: CASGDRHSYEQYF. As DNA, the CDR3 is TGTGCCAGCGGTGATAGACACTCCTACGAGCAGTACTTC.

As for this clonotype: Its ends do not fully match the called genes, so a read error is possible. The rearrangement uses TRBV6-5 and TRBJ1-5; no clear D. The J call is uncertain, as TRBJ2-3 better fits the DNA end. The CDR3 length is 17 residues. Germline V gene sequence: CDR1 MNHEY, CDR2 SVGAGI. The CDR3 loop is CVSSYGPPWATNQPQYF. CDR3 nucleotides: TGTGTCAGCAGTTATGGCCCTCCATGGGCCACCAATCAGCCCCAGTATTTT.

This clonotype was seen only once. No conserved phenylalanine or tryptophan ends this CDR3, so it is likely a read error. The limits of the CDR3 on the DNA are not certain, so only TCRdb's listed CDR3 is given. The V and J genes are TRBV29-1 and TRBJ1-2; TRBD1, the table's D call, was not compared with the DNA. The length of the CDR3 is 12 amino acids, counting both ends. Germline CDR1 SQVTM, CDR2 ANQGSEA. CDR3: CSVGTGTYGYTS.

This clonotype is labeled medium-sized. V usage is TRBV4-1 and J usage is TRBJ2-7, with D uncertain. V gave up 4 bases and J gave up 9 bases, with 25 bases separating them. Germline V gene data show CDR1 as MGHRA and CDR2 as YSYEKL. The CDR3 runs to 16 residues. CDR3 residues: CASSLLPDDLGLGQYF. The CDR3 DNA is TGCGCCAGCAGCCTTCTACCCGACGATCTTGGGCTCGGGCAGTACTTC.

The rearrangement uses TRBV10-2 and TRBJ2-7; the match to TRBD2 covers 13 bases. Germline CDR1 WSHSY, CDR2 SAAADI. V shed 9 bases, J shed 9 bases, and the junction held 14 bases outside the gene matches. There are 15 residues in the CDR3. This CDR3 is CASSHGLAGEGVQYF. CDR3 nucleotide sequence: TGCGCCAGTAGCCACGGACTAGCGGGAGAAGGCGTGCAGTACTTC.

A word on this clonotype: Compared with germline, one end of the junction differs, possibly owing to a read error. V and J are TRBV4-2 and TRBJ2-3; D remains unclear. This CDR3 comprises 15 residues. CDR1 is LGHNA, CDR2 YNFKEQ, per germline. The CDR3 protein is CDSNQDLTISGTQYF. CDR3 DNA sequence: TGTGACAGCAACCAAGACCTAACCATTTCTGGTACGCAGTATTTC.

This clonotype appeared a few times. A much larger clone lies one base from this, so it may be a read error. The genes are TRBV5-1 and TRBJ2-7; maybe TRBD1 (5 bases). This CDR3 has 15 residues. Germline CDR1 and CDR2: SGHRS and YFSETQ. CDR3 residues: CAGSLQSDSVYEQYF. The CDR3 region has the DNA TGCGCCGGCAGCTTGCAGTCCGACAGTGTCTACGAGCAGTACTTC.

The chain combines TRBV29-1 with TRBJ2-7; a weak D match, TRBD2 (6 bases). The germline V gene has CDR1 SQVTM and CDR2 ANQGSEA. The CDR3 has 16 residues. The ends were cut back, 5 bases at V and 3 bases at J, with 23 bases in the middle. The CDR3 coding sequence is TGCAGCGTTTCTCCCGAGCTAGCGAGTAAAGTCTACGAGCAGTACTTC. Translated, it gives CSVSPELASKVYEQYF.

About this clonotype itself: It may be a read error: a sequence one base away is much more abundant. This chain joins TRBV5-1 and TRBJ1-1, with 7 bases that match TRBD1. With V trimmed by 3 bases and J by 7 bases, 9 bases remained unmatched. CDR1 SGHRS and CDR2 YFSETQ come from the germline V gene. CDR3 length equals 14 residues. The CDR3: CASSSDPGGSEAFF. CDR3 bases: TGCGCCAGCAGCTCGGATCCAGGGGGTAGTGAAGCTTTCTTT.

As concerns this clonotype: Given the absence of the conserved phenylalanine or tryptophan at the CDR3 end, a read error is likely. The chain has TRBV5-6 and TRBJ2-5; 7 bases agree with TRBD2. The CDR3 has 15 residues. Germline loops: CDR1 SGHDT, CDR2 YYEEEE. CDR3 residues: CASRLGGSGLGTQYS. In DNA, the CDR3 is TGTGCCAGCAGGTTGGGGGGGTCAGGTCTTGGGACCCAGTACTCC.

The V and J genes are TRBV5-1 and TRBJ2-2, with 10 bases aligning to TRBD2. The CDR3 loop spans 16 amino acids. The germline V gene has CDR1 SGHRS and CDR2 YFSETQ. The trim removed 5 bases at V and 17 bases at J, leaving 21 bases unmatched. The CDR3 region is CASSSSGSVNTGEPFF. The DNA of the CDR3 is TGCGCCAGCAGTTCTAGCGGGAGTGTGAACACCGGGGAGCCCTTTTTT.

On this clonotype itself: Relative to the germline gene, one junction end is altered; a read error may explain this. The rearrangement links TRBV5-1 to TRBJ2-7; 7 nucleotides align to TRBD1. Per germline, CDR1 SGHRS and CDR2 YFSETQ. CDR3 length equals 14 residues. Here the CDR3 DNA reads TGCGCTAGCAGCTTCGGGGACAGCGGCTACGAGCAGTACTTC. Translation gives CASSFGDSGYEQYF.

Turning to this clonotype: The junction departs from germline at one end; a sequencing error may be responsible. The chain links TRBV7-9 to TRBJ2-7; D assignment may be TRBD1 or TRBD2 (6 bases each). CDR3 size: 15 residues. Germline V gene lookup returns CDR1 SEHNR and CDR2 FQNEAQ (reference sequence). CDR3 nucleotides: TGTGCCAGCAGCTTAGGGGGTAGACAGGACTACGAGGAGTACTTC. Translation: CASSLGGRQDYEEYF.

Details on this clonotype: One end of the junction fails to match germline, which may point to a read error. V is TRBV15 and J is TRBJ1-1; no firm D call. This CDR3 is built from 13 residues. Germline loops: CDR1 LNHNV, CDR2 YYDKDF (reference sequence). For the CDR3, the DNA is TGTACCACCAGCTTCGGACCAGGCACTGAAGCTTTCTTT. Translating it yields CTTSFGPGTEAFF.

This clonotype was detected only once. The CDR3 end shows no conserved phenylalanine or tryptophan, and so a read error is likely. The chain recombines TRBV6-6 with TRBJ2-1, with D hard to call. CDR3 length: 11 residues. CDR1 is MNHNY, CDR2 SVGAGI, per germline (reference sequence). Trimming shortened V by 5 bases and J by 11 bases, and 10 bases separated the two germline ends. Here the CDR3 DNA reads TGTGCCAGCAGTCAGGTTGGGCAGCAGTTCCTC. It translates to CASSQVGQQFL.

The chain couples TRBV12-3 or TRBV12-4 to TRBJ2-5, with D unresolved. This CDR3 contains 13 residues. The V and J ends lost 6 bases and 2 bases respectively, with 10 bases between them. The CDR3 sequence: CASSLTSQETQYF. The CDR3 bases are TGTGCCAGCAGCCTGACAAGTCAAGAGACCCAGTACTTC.

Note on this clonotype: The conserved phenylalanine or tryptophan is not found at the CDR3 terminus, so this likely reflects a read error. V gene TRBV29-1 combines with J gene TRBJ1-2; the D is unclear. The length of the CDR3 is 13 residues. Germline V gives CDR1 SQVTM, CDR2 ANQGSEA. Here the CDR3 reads CAAHGTHNYGYTS. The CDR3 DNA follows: TGCGCCGCCCACGGAACTCATAACTATGGCTACACCTCC.

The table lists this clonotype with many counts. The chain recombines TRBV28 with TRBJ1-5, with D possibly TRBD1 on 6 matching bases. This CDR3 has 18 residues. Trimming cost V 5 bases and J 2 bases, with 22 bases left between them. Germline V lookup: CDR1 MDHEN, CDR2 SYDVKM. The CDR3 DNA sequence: TGTGCCAGCAGTCTTGACCGGGACATTGAGAAGGGCAATCAGCCCCAGCATTTT. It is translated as CASSLDRDIEKGNQPQHF. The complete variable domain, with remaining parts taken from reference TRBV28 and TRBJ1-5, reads DVKVTQSSRYLVKRTGEKVFLECVQDMDHENMFWYRQDPGLGLRLIYFSYDVKMKEKGDIPEGYSVSREKKERFSLILESASTNQTSMYLCASSLDRDIEKGNQPQHFGDGTRLSIL.

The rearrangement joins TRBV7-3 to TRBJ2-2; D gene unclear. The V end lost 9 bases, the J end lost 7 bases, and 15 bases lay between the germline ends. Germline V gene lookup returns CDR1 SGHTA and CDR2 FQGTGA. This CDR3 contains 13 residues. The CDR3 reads CASGSFPRGELFF. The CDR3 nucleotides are TGTGCCAGTGGCTCGTTTCCCCGCGGGGAGCTGTTTTTT. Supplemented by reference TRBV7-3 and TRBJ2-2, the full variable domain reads GAGVSQTPSNKVTEKGKYVELRCDPISGHTALYWYRQSLGQGPEFLIYFQGTGAADDSGLPNDRFFAVRPEGSVSTLKIQRTERGDSAVYLCASGSFPRGELFFGEGSRLTVL.

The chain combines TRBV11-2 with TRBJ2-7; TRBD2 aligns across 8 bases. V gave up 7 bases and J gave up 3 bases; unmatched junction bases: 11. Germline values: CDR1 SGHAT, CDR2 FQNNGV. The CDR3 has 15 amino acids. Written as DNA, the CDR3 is TGTGCCAGCAACTCATTTTCGCGGGGGGTCTACGAGCAGTACTTC. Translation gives CASNSFSRGVYEQYF.

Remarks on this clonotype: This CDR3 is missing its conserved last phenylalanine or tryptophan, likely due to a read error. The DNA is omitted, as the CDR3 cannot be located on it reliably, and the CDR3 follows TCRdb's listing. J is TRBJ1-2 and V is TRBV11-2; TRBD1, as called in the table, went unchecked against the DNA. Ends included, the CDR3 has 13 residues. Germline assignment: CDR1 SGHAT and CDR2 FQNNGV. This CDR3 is CAISGGAGTRPLL.

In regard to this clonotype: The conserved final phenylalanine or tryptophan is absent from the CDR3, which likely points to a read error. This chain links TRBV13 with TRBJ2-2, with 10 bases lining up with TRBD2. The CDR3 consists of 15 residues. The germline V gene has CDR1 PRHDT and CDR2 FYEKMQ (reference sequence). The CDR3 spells CDSSILGTSVGELFV. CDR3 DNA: TGTGACAGCAGCATCCTAGGGACTAGCGTCGGGGAGCTGTTTGTT.

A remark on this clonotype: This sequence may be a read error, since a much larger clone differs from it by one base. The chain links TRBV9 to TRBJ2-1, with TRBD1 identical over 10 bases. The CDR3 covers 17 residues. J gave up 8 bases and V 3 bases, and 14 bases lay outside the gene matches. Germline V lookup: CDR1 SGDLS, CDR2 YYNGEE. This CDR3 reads CASSAGGGQGFPDEQFF. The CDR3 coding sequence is TGTGCCAGCAGCGCAGGGGGGGGACAGGGGTTCCCGGATGAGCAGTTCTTC.